The source of this T cell receptor (beta chain) is a study of blood T cell repertoires in COVID-19. Study details: Acute-phase and convalescent COVID-19 samples originated in the United States, Italy and Spain. PBMCs, B-cell-depleted T cells, or T cells provided the cDNA or gDNA that made up the material.

Germline-derived CDR1 and CDR2 are MNHEY and SMNVEV (reference sequence). V was pared by 4 bases and J by 4 bases, with 7 bases between. The CDR3 sequence is 13 residues long. Original methodology: Counts of nucleated cells, estimated from reference gene primer amplification, were obtained. Repertoires were generated with immunoSEQ multiplex PCR, while TCRdb's copy carries only in-frame clones and drops some. The DNA was the basis for D and trimming; V, J and clone size are from that table. The sample records more than 45,000 clones, around nine tenths being singletons. The receptor was derived from a woman older than 75 with acute or convalescent COVID-19. The rearrangement joins TRBV27 to TRBJ2-2; D uncertain. The sample consisted of peripheral blood. The CDR3 protein is CASSSGFTGELFF. CDR3 DNA sequence: TGTGCCAGCAGTTCCGGGTTCACCGGGGAGCTGTTTTTT.